What follows are 23 T cell receptor beta chains derived from one specimen sequenced in a study of CD8 T cells in Susac syndrome. Reverse transcription of roughly 0.5 to 1 ug RNA was performed with random hexamers. One entry per CDR3 protein results from TCRdb running MiXCR on the immunoSEQ multiplex PCR reads. The table lists around 200,000 distinct CDR3 sequences, 85% to 95% of them singletons. Source material: CD4+ T cells from PBMCs. The receptors here all came from a human donor in good health.

The rearrangement joins TRBV28 to TRBJ2-7, with D possibly TRBD1 on 5 matching bases. V was pared by 4 bases and J by 1 base, with 8 bases between. Germline CDR1 MDHEN, CDR2 SYDVKM. This CDR3 is built from 13 residues. CDR3 residues: CASSWGSSYEQYV. The DNA for the CDR3 is TGTGCCAGCAGTTGGGGCAGTTCCTACGAGCAGTACGTC.

The V and J genes are TRBV30 and TRBJ2-5; 7 nucleotides agree with TRBD2. There are 14 residues in the CDR3. V dropped 2 bases and J dropped 5; count of bases not matched to a gene: 8. Looked up from germline, CDR1 is GTSNPN and CDR2 is SVGIG (reference sequence). Here the CDR3 DNA reads TGTGCCTGGAGTTCGACGGGAGGCGGGGAGACCCAGTACTTC. Residues: CAWSSTGGGETQYF.

The genes are TRBV20-1 and TRBJ2-3; D is unclear. Germline V gives CDR1 DFQATT, CDR2 SNEGSKA (reference sequence). The V gene lost 0 bases and the J gene lost 0 bases, with 7 bases spanning the gap. This CDR3 region has 14 residues. The CDR3 region has the DNA TGCAGTGCTAGAGAACTCAGCAGCACAGATACGCAGTATTTT. This gives the protein CSARELSSTDTQYF.

The rearrangement links TRBV6-5 to TRBJ1-2, with 9 nucleotides matching TRBD1. Germline V gene data show CDR1 as MNHEY and CDR2 as SVGAGI. The ends lost 5 bases at V and 8 bases at J; junction bases unmatched: 9. The CDR3 is 14 amino acids. The CDR3 region has the DNA TGTGCCAGCAGTCGTCCCGGGACAGGGATAGGCTACACCTTC. Its translation is CASSRPGTGIGYTF.

The gene calls are TRBV9 and TRBJ1-5; TRBD1 is a possible D gene (5 bases). The CDR3 sequence is 13 residues long. Trimming took 0 bases from V and 5 from J, leaving 6 bases between them. CDR1 is SGDLS, CDR2 YYNGEE, per germline. CDR3 protein: CASSVGDDQPQHF. In DNA form, the CDR3 reads TGTGCCAGCAGCGTAGGGGACGATCAGCCCCAGCATTTT.

The chain uses TRBV5-1 and TRBJ1-2; D is uncertain. From germline, CDR1 is SGHRS and CDR2 YFSETQ. This CDR3 spans 14 amino acids. V was shortened by 5 bases and J by 8 bases, with 19 bases between the two germline ends. CDR3 region: CASRPSGVSRGYTF. The DNA of the CDR3 is TGCGCCAGCAGACCCTCCGGAGTCTCGAGGGGCTACACCTTC.

The rearrangement joins TRBV20-1 to TRBJ2-5; 9 bases are a match to TRBD2. Germline V gene data show CDR1 as DFQATT and CDR2 as SNEGSKA (reference sequence). With V trimmed by 6 bases and J by 5 bases, 7 bases remained unmatched. The CDR3 is 13 amino acids. CDR3 sequence: CSAGVAGVETQYF. CDR3 DNA: TGCAGTGCGGGGGTAGCGGGAGTGGAGACCCAGTACTTC.

The CDR3 loop is CASSRDRGDTEAFF. The DNA of the CDR3 is TGTGCCAGCTCACGGGACAGGGGGGACACTGAAGCTTTCTTT. The V gene is TRBV18, the J gene TRBJ1-1, with 11 positions matching TRBD1. V lost 4 bases and J lost 3; bases outside the gene matches: 1. Germline V CDR1 and CDR2: KGHSH, LQKENI. This CDR3 is 14 amino acids long.

The chain employs TRBV3-1 and TRBJ1-5; a possible D gene is TRBD1 (6 bases). The CDR3 spans 16 residues. Trimming took off 4 bases at V and 2 bases at J, with 15 bases between the two ends. The germline V gene encodes CDR1 LGHDT and CDR2 YNNKEL (reference sequence). CDR3 in DNA: TGTGCCAGCAGCCGGTCGGACAGACTGGGCAATCAGCCCCAGCATTTT. Translated: CASSRSDRLGNQPQHF. Full variable domain (remainder filled in from reference TRBV3-1 and TRBJ1-5): DTAVSQTPKYLVTQMGNDKSIKCEQNLGHDTMYWYKQDSKKFLKIMFSYNNKELIINETVPNRFSPKSPDKAHLNLHINSLELGDSAVYFCASSRSDRLGNQPQHFGDGTRLSIL.

In DNA form, the CDR3 reads TGTGCCACCAGTGACCGGCGGACAGGTGGGGTGATTGGCTACACCTTC. Its protein is CATSDRRTGGVIGYTF. The chain recombines TRBV24-1 with TRBJ1-2; 7 nucleotides agree with TRBD1. Germline loops: CDR1 KGHDR, CDR2 SFDVKD. This CDR3 comprises 16 residues. Trimming took 4 bases from V and 7 from J; bases not matched to a gene: 14.

This clonotype showed up just a few times. CDR3 DNA: TGCGCCAGCAGCCAAGATCGACAGCAGCCCCAGCATTTT. As protein: CASSQDRQQPQHF. The chain has TRBV4-3 and TRBJ1-5; a possible D gene is TRBD1 (5 bases). This CDR3 has 13 residues. CDR1 and CDR2 from the germline V gene are LGHNA and YSLEER. Trimming removed 0 bases from V and 7 bases from J, with 7 bases in between.

The chain carries TRBV29-1 and TRBJ2-5; TRBD2 matches at 14 bases. This CDR3 is 14 amino acids long. V was pared by 7 bases and J by 5 bases, with 6 bases of the junction left unmatched. Germline CDR1 is SQVTM and CDR2 is ANQGSEA. The CDR3 sequence is CSEGLAGEGETQYF. CDR3 sequence (DNA): TGCAGCGAGGGACTAGCGGGAGAGGGTGAGACCCAGTACTTC.

This rearrangement joins TRBV24-1 to TRBJ1-5; maybe TRBD1 (5 bases). There are 13 residues in the CDR3. V was trimmed by 5 bases and J by 4 bases, leaving 8 bases between them. Germline V gene sequence: CDR1 KGHDR, CDR2 SFDVKD. The CDR3: CATSAGGNQPQHF. CDR3 coding DNA: TGTGCCACCAGTGCCGGGGGGAATCAGCCCCAGCATTTT.

The rearrangement links TRBV7-2 to TRBJ2-1; 8 nucleotides line up with TRBD2. The CDR3 runs to 14 residues. The junction had 10 bases not matched to a gene; V was cut back by 10 bases and J by 5 bases. The germline gives CDR1 SGHTA, CDR2 FQGNSA. This CDR3 is CATPGGTANNEQFF. The CDR3 DNA reads as TGTGCCACTCCGGGGGGGACCGCAAACAATGAGCAGTTCTTC.

The genes are TRBV7-9 and TRBJ1-1; maybe TRBD1 (5 bases). The CDR3 sequence is 15 residues long. The V gene lost 5 bases and the J gene lost 0 bases, with 13 bases spanning the gap. Germline V gene lookup returns CDR1 SEHNR and CDR2 FQNEAQ (reference sequence). This chain's CDR3 is CASSARQIMNTEAFF. In DNA form, the CDR3 reads TGTGCCAGCAGCGCCAGACAGATCATGAACACTGAAGCTTTCTTT. Full variable domain (rest looked up from reference TRBV7-9 and TRBJ1-1): DTGVSQNPRHKITKRGQNVTFRCDPISEHNRLYWYRQTLGQGPEFLTYFQNEAQLEKSRLLSDRFSAERPKGSFSTLEIQRTEQGDSAMYLCASSARQIMNTEAFFGQGTRLTVV.

The chain is built from TRBV29-1 and TRBJ1-1, with a tentative D call TRBD1 (5 bases). The CDR3 loop spans 13 amino acids. Trimming removed 4 bases at V and 5 bases at J, with 14 bases between. CDR1 SQVTM and CDR2 ANQGSEA come from the germline V gene. In nucleotides, the CDR3 is TGCAGCGTTGGCGGGGGACGGGGAACTGAAGCTTTCTTT. Amino acid sequence: CSVGGGRGTEAFF.

The chain recombines TRBV20-1 with TRBJ2-7, with D unclear. This CDR3 has 13 residues. The V gene's germline CDR1 is DFQATT and CDR2 SNEGSKA (reference sequence). Trimming shortened V by 2 bases and J by 2 bases, and 10 bases separated the two germline ends. CDR3 amino acids: CSARPPQTYEQYF. In DNA, the CDR3 is TGCAGTGCTAGACCCCCACAGACCTACGAGCAGTACTTC.

The chain couples TRBV7-6 to TRBJ1-6; D unclear. V was pared by 5 bases and J by 0 bases, with 11 bases between. The CDR3 totals 16 residues. Germline V gene lookup returns CDR1 SGHVS and CDR2 FNYEAQ. This CDR3 reads CASSLETGSYNSPLHF. The CDR3 DNA reads TGTGCCAGCAGCCTGGAGACGGGCTCCTATAATTCACCCCTCCACTTT.

The V and J genes are TRBV7-9 and TRBJ1-1; D remains unclear. Germline V CDR1 and CDR2: SEHNR, FQNEAQ (reference sequence). V shed 1 base and J shed 4 bases, with 19 bases lying between them. The CDR3 runs 17 residues. For the CDR3, the DNA is TGTGCCAGCAGCTTAGGACCTCAAGGGAGAGGAAGCACTGAAGCTTTCTTT. Amino acids: CASSLGPQGRGSTEAFF.

V gene TRBV29-1 combines with J gene TRBJ2-2, with TRBD1 as a possible D gene (6 bases). Germline CDR1 reads SQVTM; CDR2 reads ANQGSEA. The CDR3 sequence is 12 residues long. The ends were cut back, 7 bases at V and 4 bases at J, with 10 bases in the middle. CDR3 DNA: TGCAGCGGACAGGTTACCACCGGGGAGCTGTTTTTT. It is translated as CSGQVTTGELFF.

This chain uses TRBV29-1 with TRBJ2-1, with TRBD2 matching 11 bases. CDR1 and CDR2 (germline): SQVTM, ANQGSEA. V gave up 5 bases and J gave up 10 bases; unmatched junction bases: 13. This CDR3 comprises 15 residues. This CDR3 reads CSVRNTGTSGAEQFF. As DNA, the CDR3 is TGCAGCGTTCGAAACACCGGGACTAGCGGCGCCGAGCAGTTCTTC.

This chain links TRBV7-2 with TRBJ2-3, with D possibly being TRBD1 or TRBD2 (5 bases each). The germline V gene has CDR1 SGHTA and CDR2 FQGNSA. CDR3 length: 14 residues. V lost 4 bases to trimming and J lost 2 bases, with 10 bases between them. CDR3 in amino acids: CASSSGPTTDTQYF. The CDR3 DNA sequence: TGTGCCAGCAGCTCGGGACCCACCACAGATACGCAGTATTTT.

The V and J genes are TRBV12-3 or TRBV12-4 and TRBJ1-2; D gene unclear. CDR3 length equals 13 residues. Trimming removed 6 bases at V and 7 bases at J, with 15 bases between. The CDR3 DNA follows: TGTGCCAGCAGACCTGACGGAGCTTTTGGCTACACCTTC. Translation: CASRPDGAFGYTF.